These 28 T cell receptor beta chains share one sample of origin, sequenced in a study of cytomegalovirus exposure and HLA in healthy donors. Primers: 60 Vbeta forward and 13 Jbeta reverse. Sequenced by immunoSEQ multiplex PCR; TCRdb stores in-frame clones only, minus some. The sample shows some 65,000 clones, over 60% of them seen only once. Source material: PBMCs. All receptors come from a middle-aged man in good health and CMV-seropositive.

The sample holds one count of this clone. CDR3 coding DNA: TGTGCCAGCAGCTTGGGACAGGTGGAATGGTACTTC. Protein product: CASSLGQVEWYF. This chain uses TRBV5-6 with TRBJ2-5; D is possibly TRBD1 (6 bases). Trimming removed 0 bases from V and 13 bases from J, with 13 bases in between. In germline, CDR1 is SGHDT, CDR2 YYEEEE. The CDR3 is made up of 12 amino acids. The complete variable domain, with remaining parts taken from reference TRBV5-6 and TRBJ2-5, reads DAGVTQSPTHLIKTRGQQVTLRCSPKSGHDTVSWYQQALGQGPQFIFQYYEEEERQRGNFPDRFSGHQFPNYSSELNVNALLLGDSALYLCASSLGQVEWYFGPGTRLLVL.

The chain has TRBV5-1 and TRBJ2-7, with D possibly being TRBD1 (6 bases). From germline, CDR1 is SGHRS and CDR2 YFSETQ. The V end was cut by 2 bases, the J end by 3 bases, with 9 bases between. The CDR3 has 13 amino acids. Here the CDR3 DNA reads TGCGCCAGCAGCTTTGGACAGCTCTACGAGCAGTACTTC. This codes for CASSFGQLYEQYF.

This rearrangement joins TRBV11-2 to TRBJ2-7; 7 positions agree with TRBD2. The CDR3 is made up of 14 amino acids. V lost 3 bases, J lost 4 bases, and 6 bases stayed unmatched. The germline V gene encodes CDR1 SGHAT and CDR2 FQNNGV. The CDR3 reads CASSFGGGGYEQYF. As DNA, the CDR3 is TGTGCCAGCAGCTTTGGGGGGGGAGGGTACGAGCAGTACTTC.

The chain joins TRBV28 to TRBJ2-5; D is possibly TRBD2 (6 bases). Looked up from germline, CDR1 is MDHEN and CDR2 is SYDVKM. The CDR3 is made up of 13 amino acids. The ends were cut back, 5 bases at V and 10 bases at J, with 17 bases in the middle. CDR3 coding DNA: TGTGCCAGCAGTGCCCGGACTACAATGATCCAGTACTTC. Its protein is CASSARTTMIQYF.

This chain links TRBV6-5 with TRBJ1-2; 7 bases fit TRBD1. The CDR3 length is 13 residues. Germline V gene data show CDR1 as MNHEY and CDR2 as SVGAGI. The junction had 3 bases not matched to a gene; V was cut back by 4 bases and J by 4 bases. The CDR3 DNA is TGTGCCAGCAGTTGGACAGGAAGCTATGGCTACACCTTC. The encoded protein is CASSWTGSYGYTF.

V usage is TRBV30 and J usage is TRBJ1-4, with D maybe TRBD1 (5 bases). The CDR3 consists of 14 residues. V dropped 3 bases and J dropped 3 bases, with 11 bases sitting between them. The germline V gene encodes CDR1 GTSNPN and CDR2 SVGIG (reference sequence). This CDR3 reads CAWRQGIANEKLFF. The CDR3 nucleotides read TGTGCCTGGAGGCAGGGTATTGCTAATGAAAAACTGTTTTTT.

This clone occurred once. The V call is TRBV27, the J call TRBJ1-1; D not resolved. From germline, CDR1 is MNHEY and CDR2 SMNVEV (reference sequence). This CDR3 has 16 amino acids. V lost 2 bases, J lost 1 base, and 14 bases lay in between. CDR3 DNA: TGTGCCAGCAGTTTAATGGCAGTACCTCGGAACACTGAAGCTTTCTTT. Translating gives CASSLMAVPRNTEAFF.

The chain links TRBV28 to TRBJ2-7, with D perhaps TRBD2 (5 bases). This CDR3 comprises 10 residues. V was clipped by 8 bases and J by 6 bases, with 8 bases between them. Per the germline V gene, CDR1 is MDHEN and CDR2 is SYDVKM. The CDR3 sequence: CASRGGEQYF. For the CDR3, the DNA is TGTGCCAGCCGGGGTGGCGAGCAGTACTTC.

The J gene is TRBJ2-5, the V gene TRBV6-5; a possible D gene is TRBD2 (6 bases). Trimming took off 6 bases at V and 5 bases at J, with 16 bases between the two ends. This CDR3 contains 14 residues. Germline values: CDR1 MNHEY, CDR2 SVGAGI. The CDR3: CASRTRAGYETQYF. In nucleotides, the CDR3 is TGTGCCAGCAGAACCCGGGCGGGGTACGAGACCCAGTACTTC.

CDR3: CASSTAGGVETQYF. The CDR3 DNA reads as TGTGCCAGTAGTACTGCAGGGGGCGTAGAGACCCAGTACTTC. The chain couples TRBV19 to TRBJ2-5; 8 positions agree with TRBD1. The CDR3 runs to 14 residues. CDR1 is LNHDA and CDR2 is SQIVND in the germline V gene (reference sequence). Trimming at V came to 4 bases and at J to 4 bases, leaving 5 bases not matched to a gene.

CDR3 sequence: CASSESENSNQPQHF. CDR3 coding DNA: TGTGCCAGCAGCGAGAGCGAAAATAGCAATCAGCCCCAGCATTTT. This chain joins TRBV2 and TRBJ1-5; D unresolved. The germline gives CDR1 SNHLY, CDR2 FYNNEI. V was cut by 6 bases and J by 0 bases, with 12 bases left in between. The CDR3 has 15 amino acids.

This clone was seen a few times. The chain recombines TRBV28 with TRBJ2-3, with TRBD1 identical over 7 bases. From germline, CDR1 is MDHEN and CDR2 SYDVKM. The CDR3 runs 10 residues. CDR3 nucleotides: TGTGCAGGGGGCGACGATACGCAGTATTTT. Translating it yields CAGGDDTQYF. The full variable domain, rest sourced from reference TRBV28 and TRBJ2-3, is DVKVTQSSRYLVKRTGEKVFLECVQDMDHENMFWYRQDPGLGLRLIYFSYDVKMKEKGDIPEGYSVSREKKERFSLILESASTNQTSMYLCAGGDDTQYFGPGTRLTVL.

The chain couples TRBV7-9 to TRBJ1-3; no definite D call. Germline CDR1 reads SEHNR; CDR2 reads FQNEAQ (reference sequence). The CDR3 runs to 14 residues. V lost 5 bases to trimming and J lost 4 bases, with 12 bases between them. The CDR3 loop is CASSASYGGNTIYF. The CDR3 coding sequence is TGTGCCAGCAGCGCCAGTTACGGGGGAAACACCATATATTTT.

The CDR3 nucleotides are TGTGCCAGTAGGGTTCAGGACAGGGTCGTTGAGACCCAGTACTTC. Protein product: CASRVQDRVVETQYF. The rearrangement joins TRBV19 to TRBJ2-5, with 8 bases fitting TRBD1. J was trimmed by 5 bases and V by 6 bases; bases with no gene match: 11. The germline V gene encodes CDR1 LNHDA and CDR2 SQIVND (reference sequence). CDR3 size: 15 residues.

The rearrangement links TRBV28 to TRBJ1-5, with 7 bases lining up with TRBD1. CDR1 and CDR2 (germline): MDHEN, SYDVKM. The V gene end was trimmed by 7 bases and the J gene end by 5 bases; junction bases not matched to a gene: 8. This CDR3 contains 14 residues. The CDR3 sequence: CASTLQGWDQPQHF. CDR3 coding DNA: TGTGCCAGCACCCTACAGGGGTGGGATCAGCCCCAGCATTTT.

The chain employs TRBV19 and TRBJ1-5, with D perhaps matching TRBD1 (5 bases). This CDR3 comprises 18 residues. From germline, CDR1 is LNHDA and CDR2 SQIVND (reference sequence). The germline V and J ends were trimmed by 4 bases and 2 bases, with 21 bases remaining between them. The CDR3 region is CASSTTPLEGFGNQPQHF. For the CDR3, the DNA is TGTGCCAGTAGTACGACTCCCTTGGAGGGGTTCGGCAATCAGCCCCAGCATTTT.

V is TRBV7-9 and J is TRBJ2-3, with 9 bases fitting TRBD2. The V segment lost 5 bases and the J segment 1 base; nucleotides outside the gene matches: 4. Germline-derived CDR1 and CDR2 are SEHNR and FQNEAQ (reference sequence). The CDR3 loop spans 15 amino acids. CDR3 loop: CASSNLAGRTDTQYF. The CDR3 DNA reads TGTGCCAGCAGCAACCTAGCGGGACGCACAGATACGCAGTATTTT.

The chain combines TRBV6-5 with TRBJ1-1, with D perhaps matching TRBD1 (6 bases). Germline CDR1 reads MNHEY; CDR2 reads SVGAGI. This CDR3 comprises 13 residues. V lost 11 bases, J lost 0 bases, and 13 bases lay in between. The CDR3, as DNA: TGTGCCGCCCTGGACAGTTTGAACACTGAAGCTTTCTTT. Translated: CAALDSLNTEAFF.

This clone was seen only once. The gene calls are TRBV28 and TRBJ2-3; maybe TRBD2 (6 bases). CDR1 and CDR2 (germline): MDHEN, SYDVKM. There are 16 residues in the CDR3. V was clipped by 2 bases and J by 1 base, with 13 bases between them. In nucleotides, the CDR3 is TGTGCCAGCAGTTTAGAGGGTAGCGGAGGCACAGATACGCAGTATTTT. Amino acid sequence: CASSLEGSGGTDTQYF.

The chain has TRBV18 and TRBJ1-2; the D gene is possibly TRBD1 (6 bases). V was pared by 8 bases and J by 2 bases, with 15 bases between. The CDR3 totals 14 residues. The V gene's germline CDR1 is KGHSH and CDR2 LQKENI. The CDR3, as DNA: TGTGCCAGCGCCACGGGGGGGGCCAACTATGGCTACACCTTC. Amino acids: CASATGGANYGYTF.

V and J are TRBV30 and TRBJ2-7; D not resolved. This CDR3 comprises 13 residues. Germline CDR1 reads GTSNPN; CDR2 reads SVGIG (reference sequence). Trimming took 2 bases from V and 7 from J, leaving 15 bases between them. CDR3 DNA: TGTGCCTGGAGTCTCTCACTGAGGTGGGAGCAGTACTTC. It is translated as CAWSLSLRWEQYF.

The rearrangement links TRBV29-1 to TRBJ2-5; D ambiguous. The V end was cut by 3 bases, the J end by 1 base, with 6 bases between. CDR1 and CDR2 (germline): SQVTM, ANQGSEA. This CDR3 has 12 amino acids. Written as DNA, the CDR3 is TGCAGCGTTGATCAATTCCAAGAGACCCAGTACTTC. Translated: CSVDQFQETQYF.

This clone was seen more than once but under ten times. V usage is TRBV14 and J usage is TRBJ1-3; 8 bases fit TRBD1. Trimming cost V 5 bases and J 7 bases; bases outside gene matches: 13. The germline V gene encodes CDR1 SGHDN and CDR2 FVKESK. This CDR3 has 16 residues. CDR3 DNA: TGTGCCAGCAGCTTCGGACAGGGAATTCGTCGGAACACCATATATTTT. The encoded protein is CASSFGQGIRRNTIYF.

The chain is built from TRBV5-4 and TRBJ2-2; tentatively, D is TRBD2 (5 bases). The CDR3 extends over 16 amino acids. Germline-derived CDR1 and CDR2 are SGHNT and YYREEE (reference sequence). V lost 4 bases, J lost 1 base, and 14 bases lay in between. The CDR3 loop is CASSPNGVGNTGELFF. DNA for the CDR3: TGTGCCAGCAGCCCTAACGGGGTGGGGAACACCGGGGAGCTGTTTTTT.

This clone appeared a few times. The chain joins TRBV5-1 to TRBJ2-2; D possibly corresponds to TRBD2 (5 bases). The CDR3 sequence is 15 residues long. Trimming pared 1 base from V and 4 bases from J, leaving 11 bases between. Per the germline V gene, CDR1 is SGHRS and CDR2 is YFSETQ. CDR3 residues: CASSLLGGPTGELFF. The CDR3 DNA reads as TGCGCCAGCAGCTTGCTTGGCGGGCCCACCGGGGAGCTGTTTTTT.

V and J are TRBV2 and TRBJ2-1; D uncertain. The CDR3 runs to 15 residues. V shed 6 bases and J shed 6 bases, with 18 bases lying between them. CDR1 and CDR2 (germline): SNHLY, FYNNEI. The CDR3 DNA is TGTGCCAGCAGCCCCGCTATTGGGCAAATCAATGAGCAGTTCTTC. This gives the protein CASSPAIGQINEQFF.

This chain joins TRBV13 and TRBJ1-1; 11 bases line up with TRBD1. Germline loops: CDR1 PRHDT, CDR2 FYEKMQ (reference sequence). The CDR3 is 18 residues long. The V and J ends lost 0 bases and 6 bases, in that order; junction bases with no gene match: 12. CDR3 amino acids: CASSLGGTGGTWWSEAFF. CDR3 coding DNA: TGTGCCAGCAGCTTAGGGGGGACAGGGGGTACCTGGTGGTCTGAAGCTTTCTTT.

The chain links TRBV5-1 to TRBJ1-4; 9 bases are a match to TRBD1. The J segment lost 5 bases and the V segment lost 4 bases, leaving 6 bases of the junction unmatched. Germline V gene lookup returns CDR1 SGHRS and CDR2 YFSETQ. The CDR3 contains 15 residues. The CDR3 loop reads CASSTSGTGNEKLFF. CDR3 DNA: TGCGCCAGCAGCACCTCCGGGACAGGGAATGAAAAACTGTTTTTT.